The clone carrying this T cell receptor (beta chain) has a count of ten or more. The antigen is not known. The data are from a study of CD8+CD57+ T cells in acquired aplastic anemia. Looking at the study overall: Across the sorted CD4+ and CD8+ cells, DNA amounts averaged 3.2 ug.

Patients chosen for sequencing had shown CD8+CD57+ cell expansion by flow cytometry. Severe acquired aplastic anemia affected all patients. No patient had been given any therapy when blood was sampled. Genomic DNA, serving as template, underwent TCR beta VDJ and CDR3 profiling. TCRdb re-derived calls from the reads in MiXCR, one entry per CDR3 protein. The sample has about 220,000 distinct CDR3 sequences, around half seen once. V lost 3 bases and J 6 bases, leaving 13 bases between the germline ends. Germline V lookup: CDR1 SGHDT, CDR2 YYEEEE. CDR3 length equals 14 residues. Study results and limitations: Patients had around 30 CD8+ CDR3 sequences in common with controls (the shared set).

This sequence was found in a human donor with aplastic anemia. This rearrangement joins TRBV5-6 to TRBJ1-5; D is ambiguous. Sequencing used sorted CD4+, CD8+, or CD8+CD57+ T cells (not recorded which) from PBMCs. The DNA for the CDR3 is TGTGCCAGCAGCTCCTGGATTTCAGGTCAGCCCCAGCATTTT. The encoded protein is CASSSWISGQPQHF.